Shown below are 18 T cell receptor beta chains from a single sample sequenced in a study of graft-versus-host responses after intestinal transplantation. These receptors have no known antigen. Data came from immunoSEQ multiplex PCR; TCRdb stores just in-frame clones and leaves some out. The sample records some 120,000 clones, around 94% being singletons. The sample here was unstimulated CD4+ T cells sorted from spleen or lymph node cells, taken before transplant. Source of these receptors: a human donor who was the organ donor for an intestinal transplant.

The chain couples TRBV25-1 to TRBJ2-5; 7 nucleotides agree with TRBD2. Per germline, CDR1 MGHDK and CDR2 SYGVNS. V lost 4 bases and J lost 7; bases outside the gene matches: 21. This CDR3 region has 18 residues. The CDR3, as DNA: TGTGCCAGCAGTGCCCGCGGGAGCGGGTCTCGGGCCCTGTGGACCCAGTACTTC. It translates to CASSARGSGSRALWTQYF.

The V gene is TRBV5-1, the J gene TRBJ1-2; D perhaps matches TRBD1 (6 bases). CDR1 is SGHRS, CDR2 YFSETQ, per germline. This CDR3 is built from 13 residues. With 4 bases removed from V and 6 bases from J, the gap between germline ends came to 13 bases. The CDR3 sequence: CASSLAGADGYTF. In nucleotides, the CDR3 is TGCGCCAGCAGCCTGGCAGGGGCCGATGGCTACACCTTC.

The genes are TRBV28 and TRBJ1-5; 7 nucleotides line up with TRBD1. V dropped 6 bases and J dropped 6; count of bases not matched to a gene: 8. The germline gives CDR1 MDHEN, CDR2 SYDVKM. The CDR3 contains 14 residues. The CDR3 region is CASRGTGAGQPQHF. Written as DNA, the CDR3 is TGTGCCAGCAGGGGAACAGGGGCTGGTCAGCCCCAGCATTTT.

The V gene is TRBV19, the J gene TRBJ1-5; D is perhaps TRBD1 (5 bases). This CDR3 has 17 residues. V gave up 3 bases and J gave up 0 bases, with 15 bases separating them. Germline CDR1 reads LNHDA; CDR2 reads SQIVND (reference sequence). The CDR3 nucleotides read TGTGCCAGTAGTATGGGGCAGGGCCTTAATAGCAATCAGCCCCAGCATTTT. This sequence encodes CASSMGQGLNSNQPQHF.

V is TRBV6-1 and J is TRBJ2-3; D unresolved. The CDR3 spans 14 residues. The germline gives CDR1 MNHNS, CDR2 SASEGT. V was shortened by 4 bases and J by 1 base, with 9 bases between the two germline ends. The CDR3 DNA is TGTGCCAGCAGTGGGTTACGGGGCACAGATACGCAGTATTTT. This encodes CASSGLRGTDTQYF.

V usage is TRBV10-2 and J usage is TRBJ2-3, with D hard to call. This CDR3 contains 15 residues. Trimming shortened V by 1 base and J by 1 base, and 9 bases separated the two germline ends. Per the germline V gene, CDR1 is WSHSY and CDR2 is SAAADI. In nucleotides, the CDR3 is TGCGCCAGCAGTGAGTTGTCTGCTGGCACAGATACGCAGTATTTT. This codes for CASSELSAGTDTQYF.

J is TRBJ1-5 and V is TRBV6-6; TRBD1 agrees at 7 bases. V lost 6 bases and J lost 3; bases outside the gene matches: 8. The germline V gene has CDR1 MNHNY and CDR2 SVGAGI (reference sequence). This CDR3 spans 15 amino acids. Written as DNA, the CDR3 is TGTGCCAGCAGCCGAAGACAGGGAATCAATCAGCCCCAGCATTTT. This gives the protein CASSRRQGINQPQHF.

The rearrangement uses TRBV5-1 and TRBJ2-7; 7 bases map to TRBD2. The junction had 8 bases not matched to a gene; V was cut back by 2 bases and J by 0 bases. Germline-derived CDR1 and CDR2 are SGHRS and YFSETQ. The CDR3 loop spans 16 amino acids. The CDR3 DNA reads TGCGCCAGCAGCTTTGGGGGGGGACCGAGCTCCTACGAGCAGTACTTC. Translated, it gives CASSFGGGPSSYEQYF. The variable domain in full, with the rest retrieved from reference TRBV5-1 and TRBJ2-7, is KAGVTQTPRYLIKTRGQQVTLSCSPISGHRSVSWYQQTPGQGLQFLFEYFSETQRNKGNFPGRFSGRQFSNSRSEMNVSTLELGDSALYLCASSFGGGPSSYEQYFGPGTRLTVT.

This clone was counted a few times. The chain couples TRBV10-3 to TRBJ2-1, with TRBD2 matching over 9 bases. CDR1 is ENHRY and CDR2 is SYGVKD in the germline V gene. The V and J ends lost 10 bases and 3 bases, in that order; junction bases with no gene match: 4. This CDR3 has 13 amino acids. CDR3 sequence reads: CATASGDYNEQFF. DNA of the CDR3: TGTGCCACCGCTAGCGGGGACTACAATGAGCAGTTCTTC.

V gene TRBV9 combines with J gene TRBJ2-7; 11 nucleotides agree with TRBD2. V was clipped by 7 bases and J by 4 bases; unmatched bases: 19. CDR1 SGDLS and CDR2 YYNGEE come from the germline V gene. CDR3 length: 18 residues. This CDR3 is CASSPGTSKVAGGYEQYF. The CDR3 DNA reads TGTGCCAGCTCCCCCGGGACCTCGAAGGTAGCGGGAGGGTACGAGCAGTACTTC.

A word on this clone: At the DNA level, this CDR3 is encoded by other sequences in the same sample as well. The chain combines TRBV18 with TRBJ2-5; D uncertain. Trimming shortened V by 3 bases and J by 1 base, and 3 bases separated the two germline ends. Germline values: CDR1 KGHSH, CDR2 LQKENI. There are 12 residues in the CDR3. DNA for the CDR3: TGTGCCAGCTCACCTCCCCAAGAGACCCAGTACTTC. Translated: CASSPPQETQYF.

The CDR3 region has the DNA TGTGCCAGCAGCTTAGGGGAATACAATGAGCAGTTCTTC. Translation: CASSLGEYNEQFF. The chain uses TRBV7-3 and TRBJ2-1, with unresolved D. The CDR3 has 13 amino acids. Germline V gene data show CDR1 as SGHTA and CDR2 as FQGTGA. Trimming took 2 bases from V and 4 from J, leaving 6 bases between them.

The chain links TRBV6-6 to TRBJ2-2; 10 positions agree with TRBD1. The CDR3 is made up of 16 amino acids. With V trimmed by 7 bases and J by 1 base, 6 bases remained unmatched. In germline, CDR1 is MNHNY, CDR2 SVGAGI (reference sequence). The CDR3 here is CASTSGDRGNTGELFF. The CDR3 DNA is TGTGCCAGCACCTCGGGGGACAGGGGGAACACCGGGGAGCTGTTTTTT.

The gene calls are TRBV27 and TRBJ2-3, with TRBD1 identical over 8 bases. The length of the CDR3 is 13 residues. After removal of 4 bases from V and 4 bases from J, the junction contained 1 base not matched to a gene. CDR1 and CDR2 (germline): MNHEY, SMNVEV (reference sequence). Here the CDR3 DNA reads TGTGCCAGCAGTTCGGACAGGGCAGATACGCAGTATTTT. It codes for CASSSDRADTQYF.

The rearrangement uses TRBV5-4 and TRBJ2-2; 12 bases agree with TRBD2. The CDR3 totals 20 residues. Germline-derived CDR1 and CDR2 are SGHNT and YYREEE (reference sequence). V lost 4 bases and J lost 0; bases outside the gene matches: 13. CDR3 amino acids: CASSNVAGLAGLTNTGELFF. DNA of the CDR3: TGTGCCAGCAGCAACGTGGCGGGACTAGCGGGTTTAACGAACACCGGGGAGCTGTTTTTT.

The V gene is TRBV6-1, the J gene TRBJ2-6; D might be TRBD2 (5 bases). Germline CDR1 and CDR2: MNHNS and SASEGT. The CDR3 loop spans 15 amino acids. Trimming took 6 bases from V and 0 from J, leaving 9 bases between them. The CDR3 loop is CASRRDSSGANVLTF. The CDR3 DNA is TGTGCCAGCAGGAGGGATTCCTCTGGGGCCAACGTCCTGACTTTC.

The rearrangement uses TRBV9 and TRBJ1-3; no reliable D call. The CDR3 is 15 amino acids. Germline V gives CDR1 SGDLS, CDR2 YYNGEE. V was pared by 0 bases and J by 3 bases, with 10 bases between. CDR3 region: CASSVGMVYGNTIYF. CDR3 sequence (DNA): TGTGCCAGCAGCGTAGGAATGGTTTATGGAAACACCATATATTTT.

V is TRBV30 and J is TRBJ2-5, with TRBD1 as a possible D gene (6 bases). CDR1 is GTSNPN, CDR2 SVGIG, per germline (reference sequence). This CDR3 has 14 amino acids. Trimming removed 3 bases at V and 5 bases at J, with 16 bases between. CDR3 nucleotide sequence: TGTGCCTGGAGGCCCGGGACACTTAAGGAGACCCAGTACTTC. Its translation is CAWRPGTLKETQYF.